The 19 T cell receptor beta chains below were found in one sample sequenced in a study of tumor-infiltrating lymphocytes in primary liver carcinoma. Co-extraction of RNA and DNA was performed on 20-30 mg of unsorted bulk tissue. Making TCR beta cDNA involved approximately 0.5 ug total RNA and a constant-region primer. Construction of TCR beta libraries relied on three successive nested multiplex PCR rounds employing slightly modified ARM-PCR. Running around 9 cycles apiece, the first two PCR rounds relied on TRBV1-TRBV30 forward primers together with a C-beta reverse primer. Using its own MiXCR run on the multiplex PCR reads, TCRdb lists one record per CDR3 protein. The sample has fewer than 85,000 distinct CDR3 sequences, roughly 71% seen once. Input material: tumor-adjacent normal liver tissue. These TCRs come from a man between 35 and 55 years old with primary liver carcinoma and hepatitis B virus infection.

The chain combines TRBV4-1 with TRBJ2-1; maybe TRBD2 (5 bases). Germline V lookup: CDR1 MGHRA, CDR2 YSYEKL. This CDR3 is built from 17 residues. The CDR3 loop reads CASSQELEVPHYNEQFF. DNA of the CDR3: TGCGCTAGTAGCCAGGAACTGGAGGTCCCTCACTACAATGAGCAGTTCTTC.

The chain combines TRBV29-1 with TRBJ2-1; no definite D call. The CDR3 consists of 13 residues. V lost 2 bases and J 5 bases, leaving 10 bases between the germline ends. Per the germline V gene, CDR1 is SQVTM and CDR2 is ANQGSEA. In nucleotides, the CDR3 is TGCAGCGTTGAAACGATTAGCCACAATGAGCAGTTCTTC. Translating it yields CSVETISHNEQFF.

This clonotype was observed at least ten times. The chain couples TRBV29-1 to TRBJ1-1, with TRBD1 matching 8 bases. The CDR3 consists of 15 residues. J lost 1 base, V lost 7 bases, and 11 bases had no gene match. Germline CDR1 SQVTM, CDR2 ANQGSEA. The CDR3 spells CSGGQEGYQNTEAFF. The CDR3 DNA sequence: TGCAGCGGGGGACAGGAAGGCTATCAGAACACTGAAGCTTTCTTT.

Note on this clonotype: The junction departs from the called germline gene at one end, perhaps through a read error. The chain employs TRBV11-2 and TRBJ2-7; a weak D match, TRBD1 (5 bases). This CDR3 has 14 residues. Germline CDR1 reads SGHAT; CDR2 reads FQNNGV. The CDR3 region is CANSIGAAAYEQCF. CDR3 coding DNA: TGTGCCAACAGCATAGGGGCGGCAGCCTACGAGCAGTGCTTC.

With respect to this clonotype: This may stem from a read error, because a much larger clone lies one nucleotide away. The J gene is TRBJ2-1, the V gene TRBV24-1, with TRBD2 identical over 7 bases. The germline V gene encodes CDR1 KGHDR and CDR2 SFDVKD. The CDR3 loop spans 16 amino acids. CDR3: CPTSGAGGGNYNEQFF. The CDR3 DNA reads TGTCCCACCAGCGGGGCCGGTGGCGGAAACTACAATGAGCAGTTCTTC.

On this clonotype itself: It may be a read error: a sequence one base away is much more abundant. The CDR3 carries no conserved terminal phenylalanine or tryptophan, so it likely arises from a read error. The chain is built from TRBV29-1 and TRBJ1-2; D gene unclear. Germline CDR1 and CDR2: SQVTM and ANQGSEA. Deletions cut 6 bases from V and 3 bases from J, with 14 bases between. The CDR3 is 13 residues long. The CDR3, as DNA: TGCAGCGTGTATCTTGCTCGCGACTATGGCTACACCCTC. As protein: CSVYLARDYGYTL.

The chain has TRBV20-1 and TRBJ1-1; D gene uncertain. Germline loops: CDR1 DFQATT, CDR2 SNEGSKA (reference sequence). The V gene lost 8 bases and the J gene lost 0 bases, with 16 bases spanning the gap. The CDR3 covers 14 residues. The chain's CDR3 is CSRLKRTLNTEAFF. DNA for the CDR3: TGCAGTCGCCTAAAGAGAACTTTGAACACTGAAGCTTTCTTT.

As to this clonotype: Since no conserved phenylalanine or tryptophan closes the CDR3, a read error is the likely cause. This chain uses TRBV29-1 with TRBJ1-5, with D perhaps matching TRBD1 (5 bases). CDR3 length equals 12 residues. Germline V CDR1 and CDR2: SQVTM, ANQGSEA. The germline V and J ends were trimmed by 4 bases and 7 bases, with 11 bases remaining between them. The CDR3 loop reads CSVGRAGQPQHS. The CDR3 region has the DNA TGCAGCGTTGGCAGGGCGGGGCAGCCCCAGCATTCT.

A remark on this clonotype: The junction does not match germline at one end; this may be a read error. V is TRBV6-5 and J is TRBJ1-4; TRBD1 agrees at 11 bases. CDR1 is MNHEY and CDR2 is SVGAGI in the germline V gene. The CDR3 totals 15 residues. CDR3 region: CARSCSRDRGEKLFF. CDR3 coding DNA: TGTGCCAGGAGTTGCTCGAGGGACAGGGGGGAAAAACTGTTTTTT.

This rearrangement joins TRBV7-8 to TRBJ2-1; D is possibly TRBD2 (5 bases). Per germline, CDR1 SGHVS and CDR2 FQNEAQ. V dropped 5 bases and J dropped 0 bases, with 20 bases sitting between them. The CDR3 contains 18 residues. For the CDR3, the DNA is TGTGCCAGCAGCCCGCTTGGAGGCCCACCAGTCTCCTACAATGAGCAGTTCTTC. Its translation: CASSPLGGPPVSYNEQFF.

This clonotype appeared once. Compared with germline, one end of the junction differs, possibly owing to a read error. The chain links TRBV6-5 to TRBJ2-7, with TRBD1 matching over 9 bases. Germline V gene lookup returns CDR1 MNHEY and CDR2 SVGAGI. CDR3 size: 16 residues. This CDR3 is CVSSFLLTGGAYEQYF. CDR3 DNA sequence: TGTGTCAGCAGTTTCCTCCTGACAGGGGGGGCGTACGAGCAGTACTTC.

This clonotype showed up many times. The chain combines TRBV4-1 with TRBJ2-2; D might be TRBD1 or TRBD2, each matching 7 bases. The V end lost 0 bases, the J end lost 7 bases, and 15 bases lay between the germline ends. Per germline, CDR1 MGHRA and CDR2 YSYEKL. The CDR3 is 16 amino acids. The CDR3 nucleotides are TGCGCCAGCAGCCAAGACGTCCAGGGGGGGCACGGGGAGCTGTTTTTT. This codes for CASSQDVQGGHGELFF.

Note on this clonotype: The conserved phenylalanine or tryptophan is not found at the CDR3 terminus, so this likely reflects a read error. The DNA is omitted, as the CDR3 cannot be located on it reliably, and the CDR3 follows TCRdb's listing. V usage is TRBV11-1 and J usage is TRBJ2-2. The CDR3 is 13 amino acids in total, end residues counted. CDR1 SGHAT and CDR2 FQDESV come from the germline V gene (reference sequence). The CDR3 sequence: CASNLVRFGEPFL.

Concerning this clonotype itself: Because it lacks the conserved phenylalanine or tryptophan at the end, this CDR3 is likely a read error. The J gene is TRBJ1-1, the V gene TRBV7-9, with TRBD1 as a possible D gene (5 bases). Trimming pared 2 bases from V and 0 bases from J, leaving 10 bases between. CDR1 is SEHNR, CDR2 FQNEAQ, per germline (reference sequence). CDR3 size: 15 residues. CDR3 nucleotides: TGTGCCAGCAGCTTATGGACACTCATGAACACTGAAGCTTTCCTT. It yields the protein CASSLWTLMNTEAFL.

The chain carries TRBV7-9 and TRBJ2-5; either TRBD1 or TRBD2 may supply D (7 bases each). The V and J ends lost 5 bases and 10 bases respectively, with 23 bases between them. The length of the CDR3 is 15 residues. CDR1 is SEHNR, CDR2 FQNEAQ, per germline (reference sequence). The CDR3 nucleotides read TGTGCCAGCAGCAGCAGGGGGGGACTCCAGGAGGTCCAGTACTTC. Its protein is CASSSRGGLQEVQYF.

A single count supports this clonotype. One end of the junction does not line up with germline, which may come from a read error. The J gene is TRBJ2-5, the V gene TRBV12-3 or TRBV12-4, with D possibly being TRBD1 (6 bases). The CDR3 has 13 residues. CDR3 sequence (DNA): TGTGCCAACAGGACAGAGATCCAAGAGGCCCAGTACTTC. Translating gives CANRTEIQEAQYF.

Regarding this clonotype: With a much larger clone just one base away, this may be a read error. The chain has TRBV7-9 and TRBJ1-2, with a possible D match to TRBD1 (6 bases). Germline CDR1 SEHNR, CDR2 FQNEAQ (reference sequence). The CDR3 consists of 14 residues. Trimming took off 2 bases at V and 10 bases at J, with 17 bases between the two ends. The CDR3: CASSLSQGPSDYTF. The CDR3, as DNA: TGTGCCAGCAGCTTAAGTCAGGGGCCTTCTGACTACACCTTC.

The gene calls are TRBV7-9 and TRBJ2-1; TRBD2 agrees at 7 bases. V shed 2 bases and J 6 bases; nucleotides not matched to a gene: 16. This CDR3 is built from 18 residues. In germline, CDR1 is SEHNR, CDR2 FQNEAQ (reference sequence). The CDR3 DNA reads TGTGCCAGCAGCTTATGTCTAGCGGAAGAGGTAGAAGGCAATGAGCAGTTCTTC. Protein product: CASSLCLAEEVEGNEQFF.

The chain is built from TRBV11-2 and TRBJ2-7; the match to TRBD2 covers 12 bases. The V gene's germline CDR1 is SGHAT and CDR2 FQNNGV. With V trimmed by 0 bases and J by 7 bases, 13 bases remained unmatched. This CDR3 comprises 18 residues. The CDR3 nucleotides are TGTGCCAGCAGCTTAGATCCGTGGTCTAGCGGGAGGGAGCGTGAGCAGTACTTC. Translation gives CASSLDPWSSGREREQYF.